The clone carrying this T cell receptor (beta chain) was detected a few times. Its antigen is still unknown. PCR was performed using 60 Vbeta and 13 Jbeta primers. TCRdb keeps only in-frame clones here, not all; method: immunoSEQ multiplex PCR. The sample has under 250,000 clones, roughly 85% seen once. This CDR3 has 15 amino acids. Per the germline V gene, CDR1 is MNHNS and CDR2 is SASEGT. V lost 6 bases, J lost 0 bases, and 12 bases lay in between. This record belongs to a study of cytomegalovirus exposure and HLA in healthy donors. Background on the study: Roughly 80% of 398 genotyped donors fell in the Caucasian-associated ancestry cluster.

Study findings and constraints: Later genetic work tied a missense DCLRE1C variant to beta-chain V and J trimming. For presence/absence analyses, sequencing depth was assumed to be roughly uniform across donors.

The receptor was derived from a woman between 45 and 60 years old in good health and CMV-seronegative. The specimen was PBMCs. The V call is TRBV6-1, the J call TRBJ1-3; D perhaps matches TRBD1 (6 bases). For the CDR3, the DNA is TGTGCCAGCAGCTCAGGGGTCGACTCTGGAAACACCATATATTTT. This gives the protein CASSSGVDSGNTIYF.